This entry lists 27 T cell receptor beta chains sequenced from one sample in a study of CD8 T cells in ankylosing spondylitis. In TCRdb, the 5' RACE reads were re-called with MiXCR into one record per CDR3 protein. The repertoire holds 150,000 or so distinct CDR3 sequences, under 35% seen once, with around 6% in the top ten. Source material: synovial fluid, either unsorted or a sorted T cell fraction (not recorded which). The source is a male donor with ankylosing spondylitis.

This chain uses TRBV7-9 with TRBJ1-2; 7 bases are shared with TRBD1. The J segment lost 5 bases and the V segment lost 1 base, leaving 7 bases of the junction unmatched. The CDR3 length is 15 residues. Germline lookup yields CDR1 SEHNR and CDR2 FQNEAQ (reference sequence). This chain's CDR3 is CASSLVGQSFYGYTF. CDR3 bases: TGTGCCAGCAGCTTAGTGGGACAGAGTTTTTATGGCTACACCTTC.

This sequence joins TRBV10-3 and TRBJ1-2; TRBD1 agrees at 8 bases. The CDR3 is 14 residues long. Per germline, CDR1 ENHRY and CDR2 SYGVKD. V dropped 4 bases and J dropped 4; count of bases not matched to a gene: 5. The CDR3 protein is CAISADRVTYGYTF. The CDR3 DNA reads TGTGCCATCAGTGCGGACAGGGTGACCTATGGCTACACCTTC.

The J gene is TRBJ2-3, the V gene TRBV20-1; 11 bases line up with TRBD2. Germline V gene data show CDR1 as DFQATT and CDR2 as SNEGSKA (reference sequence). The CDR3 is 15 residues long. V shed 4 bases, J shed 3 bases, and the junction held 6 bases outside the gene matches. Here the CDR3 reads CSATSTSGTTDTQYF. For the CDR3, the DNA is TGCAGTGCTACGTCGACTAGCGGGACTACAGATACGCAGTATTTT.

This clonotype was detected only a few times. The rearrangement joins TRBV20-1 to TRBJ1-1; D is ambiguous. The V end lost 0 bases, the J end lost 8 bases, and 10 bases lay between the germline ends. The CDR3 contains 12 residues. The V gene's germline CDR1 is DFQATT and CDR2 SNEGSKA (reference sequence). The CDR3 reads CSAREGQLEAFF. The DNA for the CDR3 is TGCAGTGCTAGAGAAGGGCAGTTAGAAGCTTTCTTT.

This clonotype was detected ten times or more. This chain uses TRBV2 with TRBJ1-4, with 8 bases fitting TRBD1. Germline V gives CDR1 SNHLY, CDR2 FYNNEI. CDR3 length: 14 residues. With V trimmed by 5 bases and J by 6 bases, 5 bases remained unmatched. Here the CDR3 DNA reads TGTGCCAGCAGTTCGGACAGGGATGATGAAAAACTGTTTTTT. This gives the protein CASSSDRDDEKLFF.

In this sample, this clonotype turned up a few times. The chain recombines TRBV5-1 with TRBJ1-1; 8 bases map to TRBD1. The J segment lost 5 bases and the V segment lost 4 bases, leaving 13 bases of the junction unmatched. This CDR3 is 16 amino acids long. Germline V gene data show CDR1 as SGHRS and CDR2 as YFSETQ. The CDR3 loop reads CASSAGGLGLGTEAFF. The CDR3, as DNA: TGCGCCAGCAGCGCAGGGGGCTTGGGGTTGGGGACTGAAGCTTTCTTT.

The chain has TRBV7-9 and TRBJ2-7, with TRBD1 matching over 8 bases. J gave up 3 bases and V 3 bases, and 4 bases lay outside the gene matches. The CDR3 is made up of 14 amino acids. CDR1 and CDR2 from the germline V gene are SEHNR and FQNEAQ (reference sequence). The CDR3 bases are TGTGCCAGCAGCTTTTCCGGACAGGGCTACGAGCAGTACTTC. Translation: CASSFSGQGYEQYF.

The genes are TRBV9 and TRBJ2-1; the D gene could be TRBD1 or TRBD2 (6 bases each). Trimming took off 4 bases at V and 9 bases at J, with 11 bases between the two ends. This CDR3 spans 12 amino acids. Germline V gene lookup returns CDR1 SGDLS and CDR2 YYNGEE. As DNA, the CDR3 is TGTGCCAGCAGCTCCAAGGGGGGTGAGCAGTTCTTC. This encodes CASSSKGGEQFF.

The chain has TRBV4-3 and TRBJ2-7, with D perhaps given as TRBD1 or TRBD2 (5 bases each). Trimming cost V 0 bases and J 6 bases, with 18 bases left between them. Looked up from germline, CDR1 is LGHNA and CDR2 is YSLEER. The CDR3 totals 16 residues. The CDR3 is CASSQESRGAGSEQYF. The DNA for the CDR3 is TGCGCCAGCAGCCAAGAAAGTAGGGGTGCAGGGAGCGAGCAGTACTTC.

J is TRBJ2-5 and V is TRBV12-3 or TRBV12-4; D possibly corresponds to TRBD2 (8 bases). Trimming stripped 6 bases from V and 4 bases from J, with 33 bases between. The CDR3 is made up of 20 amino acids. The CDR3 DNA is TGTGCCAGCAGCTATGAGACAGGGCCTCTTGGCGGGAGGCGAGGAGAGACCCAGTACTTC. This gives the protein CASSYETGPLGGRRGETQYF.

This clonotype was recorded at least ten times. The V and J genes are TRBV5-1 and TRBJ1-6, with D maybe TRBD1 (5 bases). In germline, CDR1 is SGHRS, CDR2 YFSETQ. CDR3 length: 15 amino acids. Trimming pared 4 bases from V and 7 bases from J, leaving 15 bases between. CDR3 DNA: TGCGCCAGCAGCCCGGATGGGGGGAACAATTCACCCCTCCACTTT. This translates into CASSPDGGNNSPLHF.

This clonotype was recorded only once. The V call is TRBV27, the J call TRBJ1-1, with D maybe TRBD1 (6 bases). The CDR3 runs to 14 residues. The V end was cut by 4 bases, the J end by 1 base, with 10 bases between. CDR1 and CDR2 (germline): MNHEY, SMNVEV (reference sequence). The CDR3 nucleotides read TGTGCCAGCAGTTCTAGGGGGTCGAACACTGAAGCTTTCTTT. It codes for CASSSRGSNTEAFF.

This clonotype was seen repeatedly, ten times or more. CDR3 amino acids: CAWSWGGTIYF. The CDR3 DNA is TGTGCCTGGAGTTGGGGAGGCACCATATATTTT. The V and J genes are TRBV30 and TRBJ1-3; D is undetermined. Germline V gives CDR1 GTSNPN, CDR2 SVGIG (reference sequence). The CDR3 has 11 residues. V lost 2 bases to trimming and J lost 9 bases, with 8 bases between them. Complete variable domain (other parts from reference TRBV30 and TRBJ1-3): SQTIHQWPATLVQPVGSPLSLECTVEGTSNPNLYWYRQAAGRGLQLLFYSVGIGQISSEVPQNLSASRPQDRQFILSSKKLLLSDSGFYLCAWSWGGTIYFGEGSWLTVV.

This clonotype was seen only once. The genes are TRBV29-1 and TRBJ2-5; possibly TRBD1 or TRBD2 for D (5 bases each). This CDR3 comprises 13 residues. Germline CDR1 reads SQVTM; CDR2 reads ANQGSEA. Trimming took off 7 bases at V and 5 bases at J, with 17 bases between the two ends. CDR3 region: CSGKDWGRETQYF. DNA for the CDR3: TGCAGCGGCAAGGATTGGGGACGGGAGACCCAGTACTTC.

The chain links TRBV7-6 to TRBJ1-2; the D gene is possibly TRBD1 (5 bases). Germline CDR1 is SGHVS and CDR2 is FNYEAQ. CDR3 length equals 16 residues. The V end lost 1 base, the J end lost 2 bases, and 14 bases lay between the germline ends. The CDR3 coding sequence is TGTGCCAGCAGCTTAGGTGCAGGGTACTCCAACTATGGCTACACCTTC. The encoded protein is CASSLGAGYSNYGYTF.

Ten or more counts support this clonotype. V and J are TRBV10-1 and TRBJ2-2; D unresolved. Germline CDR1 and CDR2: WNHNN and SYGVQD (reference sequence). V lost 3 bases to trimming and J lost 5 bases, with 10 bases between them. The CDR3 contains 14 residues. CDR3 loop: CASSDQGRTGELFF. The CDR3 nucleotides are TGCGCCAGCAGTGACCAAGGACGGACCGGGGAGCTGTTTTTT.

There are a few counts of this clonotype. The chain combines TRBV24-1 with TRBJ2-2; D not certain. V was pared by 4 bases and J by 6 bases, with 11 bases between. The CDR3 is 14 amino acids. Looked up from germline, CDR1 is KGHDR and CDR2 is SFDVKD. The CDR3 bases are TGTGCCACCAGTGACCCCCTATTTGCCGGGGAGCTGTTTTTT. This codes for CATSDPLFAGELFF.

This clonotype came up a few times. The chain joins TRBV10-2 to TRBJ1-3; 7 nucleotides agree with TRBD1. Germline CDR1 reads WSHSY; CDR2 reads SAAADI. With V trimmed by 7 bases and J by 4 bases, 7 bases remained unmatched. This CDR3 spans 14 amino acids. The CDR3 region is CASIGTVGGNTIYF. The CDR3 coding sequence is TGCGCCAGCATTGGGACAGTAGGCGGAAACACCATATATTTT.

This clonotype was seen many times. The V gene is TRBV20-1, the J gene TRBJ1-1; D not certain. Germline V lookup: CDR1 DFQATT, CDR2 SNEGSKA (reference sequence). CDR3 length equals 13 residues. Between the trimmed V and J ends, which lost 5 bases and 2 bases, there was a span of 12 bases. CDR3: CSAQRPPNTEAFF. CDR3 DNA sequence: TGCAGTGCTCAGCGCCCCCCTAACACTGAAGCTTTCTTT.

The chain uses TRBV5-6 and TRBJ2-3; 7 bases are shared with TRBD1. CDR1 SGHDT and CDR2 YYEEEE come from the germline V gene. The CDR3 is 15 amino acids. The V segment lost 1 base and the J segment 0 bases; nucleotides outside the gene matches: 2. The CDR3 DNA follows: TGTGCCAGCAGCTTGCGACAGGGCAGCACAGATACGCAGTATTTT. It yields the protein CASSLRQGSTDTQYF.

The chain is built from TRBV4-3 and TRBJ2-2; 8 bases map to TRBD2. The CDR3 sequence is 18 residues long. Germline CDR1 is LGHNA and CDR2 is YSLEER. V was clipped by 0 bases and J by 6 bases; unmatched bases: 12. The CDR3 loop is CASSQEPPGGTRAGELFF. The CDR3 nucleotides are TGCGCCAGCAGCCAAGAACCCCCGGGGGGGACTCGGGCCGGGGAGCTGTTTTTT.

This clonotype was detected a few times. V is TRBV6-1 and J is TRBJ2-5; TRBD2 aligns across 8 bases. Germline-derived CDR1 and CDR2 are MNHNS and SASEGT. V lost 7 bases to trimming and J lost 3 bases; unmatched junction nucleotides: 4. CDR3 length equals 13 residues. CDR3 loop: CASTVGGEETQYF. As DNA, the CDR3 is TGTGCCAGCACTGTCGGGGGGGAAGAGACCCAGTACTTC.

In its sample, this clonotype was seen a few times. The chain couples TRBV20-1 to TRBJ2-1; 8 bases line up with TRBD2. The CDR3 has 15 residues. Germline trimming cut 6 bases from V and 0 bases from J; bases unmatched to any gene: 7. Per germline, CDR1 DFQATT and CDR2 SNEGSKA (reference sequence). DNA for the CDR3: TGCAGTGCAAGACTAGCGTTAGGCTCCTACAATGAGCAGTTCTTC. This gives the protein CSARLALGSYNEQFF.

The table lists this clonotype with a few counts. In DNA form, the CDR3 reads TGCGCCAGCAAGGCGGGGACAGTTAATGAAAAACTGTTTTTT. It codes for CASKAGTVNEKLFF. This rearrangement joins TRBV5-1 to TRBJ1-4; 7 bases line up with TRBD1. CDR1 and CDR2 (germline): SGHRS, YFSETQ. This CDR3 has 14 residues. Trimming removed 6 bases from V and 4 bases from J; junction bases left unmatched: 6.

This clonotype has at least ten counts. This chain uses TRBV7-2 with TRBJ2-3; perhaps TRBD2 as D (6 bases). Trimming stripped 5 bases from V and 3 bases from J, with 18 bases between. The germline V gene has CDR1 SGHTA and CDR2 FQGNSA. This CDR3 has 16 amino acids. The CDR3 spells CASSPQGTYGTDTQYF. CDR3 nucleotides: TGTGCCAGCAGCCCTCAAGGGACTTACGGGACAGATACGCAGTATTTT.

This clonotype came up a few times. One end of the junction varies from germline; a read error may be responsible. In nucleotides, the CDR3 is TGTGCTAGCAGCTTACGGGGGGGCAGCACAGATACGCAGTATTTT. This sequence encodes CASSLRGGSTDTQYF. The chain links TRBV7-7 to TRBJ2-3; TRBD2 aligns across 8 bases. The CDR3 covers 15 residues. CDR1 SSHAT and CDR2 FNYEAQ come from the germline V gene (reference sequence).

This clonotype showed up many times. The J gene is TRBJ2-7, the V gene TRBV7-9, with TRBD1 matching over 7 bases. This CDR3 has 15 residues. V was clipped by 5 bases and J by 2 bases; unmatched bases: 9. Germline values: CDR1 SEHNR, CDR2 FQNEAQ (reference sequence). CDR3 sequence: CASSEGLTGPYEQYF. CDR3 DNA: TGTGCCAGCAGCGAGGGATTGACAGGGCCCTACGAGCAGTACTTC.